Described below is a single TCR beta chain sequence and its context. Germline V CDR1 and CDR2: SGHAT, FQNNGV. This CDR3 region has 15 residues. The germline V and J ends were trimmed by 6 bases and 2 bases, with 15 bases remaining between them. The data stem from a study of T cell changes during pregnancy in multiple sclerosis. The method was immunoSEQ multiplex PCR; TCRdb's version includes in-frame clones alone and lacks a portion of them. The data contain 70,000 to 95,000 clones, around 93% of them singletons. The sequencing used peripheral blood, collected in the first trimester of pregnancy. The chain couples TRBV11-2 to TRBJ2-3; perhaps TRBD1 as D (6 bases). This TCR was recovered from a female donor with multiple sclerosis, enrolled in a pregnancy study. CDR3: CASSHNRVSTDTQYF. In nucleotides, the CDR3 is TGTGCCAGCAGTCATAACAGGGTTTCCACAGATACGCAGTATTTT.